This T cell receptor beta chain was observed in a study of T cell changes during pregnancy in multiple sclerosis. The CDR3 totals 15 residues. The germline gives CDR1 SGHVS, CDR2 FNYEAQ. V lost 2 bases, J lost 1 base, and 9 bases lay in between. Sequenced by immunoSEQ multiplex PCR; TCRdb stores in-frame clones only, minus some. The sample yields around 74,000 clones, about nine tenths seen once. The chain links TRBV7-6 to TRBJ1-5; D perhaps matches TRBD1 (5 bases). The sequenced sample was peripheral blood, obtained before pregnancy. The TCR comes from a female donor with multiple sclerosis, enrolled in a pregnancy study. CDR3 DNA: TGTGCCAGCAGCTTAACAGGCTTGAGCAATCAGCCCCAGCATTTT. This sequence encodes CASSLTGLSNQPQHF.